The 18 T cell receptor beta chains below were found in one sample sequenced in a study of T-cell memory formation after mild COVID-19 (dated by TCRdb to about 2021). To prepare the library, 5' RACE was applied. The sequencing machine was an Illumina NovaSeq 6000. TCRdb's own reprocessing of the public reads used fastp at Q25 and MiXCR and kept productive beta chains. Under each unique CDR3 protein, matching rows form one entry showing the most common genes and DNA. The sample table records tens of thousands of distinct CDR3 sequences; 7.3% of these occur just once. Approximately 1.5% of the sample rests with the top ten. The source material was PBMCs or a T cell subset sorted from them (not recorded which). Receptor source: a man aged 18 to 30 who had mild COVID-19 (a few samples of this study predate the infection). The sample titles of this study are shuffled in the database, so cell type and time point are left out; the donor was told from shared clones.

This clonotype was seen only a few times. The rearrangement links TRBV7-2 to TRBJ2-5; D is possibly TRBD1 (6 bases). The CDR3 covers 15 residues. In germline, CDR1 is SGHTA, CDR2 FQGNSA. The V gene lost 3 bases and the J gene lost 2 bases, with 13 bases spanning the gap. CDR3 sequence (DNA): TGTGCCAGCAGCTTGGCCGTGGACAGACAAGAGACCCAGTACTTC. Its translation: CASSLAVDRQETQYF.

A few counts support this clonotype. The gene calls are TRBV7-9 and TRBJ1-5, with no clear D. V gave up 4 bases and J gave up 0 bases, with 7 bases separating them. The CDR3 has 14 residues. Germline V gene sequence: CDR1 SEHNR, CDR2 FQNEAQ (reference sequence). The CDR3 region has the DNA TGTGCCAGCAGCTCGTTTCGTAGCAATCAGCCCCAGCATTTT. This sequence encodes CASSSFRSNQPQHF.

This clonotype is judged medium-sized. The J gene is TRBJ1-2, the V gene TRBV5-1, with D hard to call. This CDR3 has 14 residues. CDR1 and CDR2 from the germline V gene are SGHRS and YFSETQ. Trimming removed 0 bases from V and 2 bases from J, with 8 bases in between. CDR3 residues: CASSLGPGNYGYTF. CDR3 in DNA: TGCGCCAGCAGCTTGGGGCCAGGCAACTATGGCTACACCTTC.

This clonotype was observed a few times. This chain joins TRBV7-3 and TRBJ2-1; tentative D call: TRBD1 (5 bases). Trimming shortened V by 5 bases and J by 1 base, and 12 bases separated the two germline ends. The germline V gene encodes CDR1 SGHTA and CDR2 FQGTGA. The CDR3 covers 15 residues. The CDR3 coding sequence is TGTGCCAGCAGCCCTCAGGGTCGTTCCTACAATGAGCAGTTCTTC. Its translation is CASSPQGRSYNEQFF.

This clonotype was recorded at least ten times. This chain connects TRBV5-1 to TRBJ1-3; no definite D call. CDR3 length: 15 amino acids. Trimming removed 0 bases at V and 0 bases at J, with 7 bases between. CDR1 and CDR2 from the germline V gene are SGHRS and YFSETQ. CDR3 protein: CASSLGITSGNTIYF. The CDR3 DNA follows: TGCGCCAGCAGCTTGGGGATTACCTCTGGAAACACCATATATTTT.

This clonotype was counted a few times. V is TRBV4-1 and J is TRBJ1-2; D gene uncertain. The V gene's germline CDR1 is MGHRA and CDR2 YSYEKL. V was shortened by 1 base and J by 4 bases, with 7 bases between the two germline ends. CDR3 length: 13 amino acids. DNA for the CDR3: TGCGCCAGCAGCCAAGCCTACGCCTATGGCTACACCTTC. Translation gives CASSQAYAYGYTF.

This clonotype occurred many times. The V gene is TRBV2, the J gene TRBJ2-1; unclear D gene. V was trimmed by 5 bases and J by 6 bases, leaving 11 bases between them. The CDR3 spans 13 residues. CDR1 and CDR2 (germline): SNHLY, FYNNEI. CDR3 DNA: TGTGCCAGCAGTCCCGAGCGCGGCAATGAGCAGTTCTTC. Translation gives CASSPERGNEQFF.

A few counts support this clonotype. The V gene is TRBV7-9, the J gene TRBJ1-3, with TRBD1 matching 7 bases. Trimming removed 6 bases from V and 2 bases from J; junction bases left unmatched: 10. The germline V gene encodes CDR1 SEHNR and CDR2 FQNEAQ (reference sequence). The CDR3 is 16 amino acids. The CDR3 DNA follows: TGTGCCAGCAGTCCATACGATACAGGGGCTGGAAACACCATATATTTT. Its protein is CASSPYDTGAGNTIYF.

This clonotype turned up a few times. V usage is TRBV7-2 and J usage is TRBJ1-3, with 9 nucleotides matching TRBD1. V was pared by 1 base and J by 0 bases, with 7 bases of the junction left unmatched. There are 18 residues in the CDR3. The V gene's germline CDR1 is SGHTA and CDR2 FQGNSA. The CDR3 coding sequence is TGTGCCAGCAGCTTAGAGGGACAGGGCCCATTCTCTGGAAACACCATATATTTT. Translating gives CASSLEGQGPFSGNTIYF.

The rearrangement joins TRBV28 to TRBJ1-5, with no clear D. Germline V CDR1 and CDR2: MDHEN, SYDVKM. This CDR3 spans 12 amino acids. The V gene lost 3 bases and the J gene lost 10 bases, with 10 bases spanning the gap. DNA of the CDR3: TGTGCCAGCAGTTTTCCCCTAGGTCCCCAGCATTTT. Encoded protein: CASSFPLGPQHF.

Sample share makes this clonotype medium-sized. This chain connects TRBV10-3 to TRBJ2-1, with TRBD2 matching 8 bases. This CDR3 has 14 amino acids. Germline CDR1 ENHRY, CDR2 SYGVKD. J was trimmed by 5 bases and V by 6 bases; bases with no gene match: 6. The CDR3 sequence: CAIRGTRGDNEQFF. Here the CDR3 DNA reads TGTGCCATCAGAGGGACTAGGGGAGACAATGAGCAGTTCTTC.

The chain couples TRBV5-1 to TRBJ2-1; 10 bases line up with TRBD2. The CDR3 sequence is 16 residues long. V lost 1 base to trimming and J lost 5 bases; unmatched junction nucleotides: 6. The V gene's germline CDR1 is SGHRS and CDR2 YFSETQ. CDR3 region: CASSLIGLAGDNEQFF. As DNA, the CDR3 is TGCGCCAGCAGCTTGATAGGGCTAGCGGGGGACAATGAGCAGTTCTTC.

The J gene is TRBJ2-2, the V gene TRBV9; D is unresolved. The CDR3 has 15 amino acids. CDR1 SGDLS and CDR2 YYNGEE come from the germline V gene. The V gene lost 2 bases and the J gene lost 5 bases, with 13 bases spanning the gap. CDR3 amino acids: CASSVAANPTGELFF. CDR3 sequence (DNA): TGTGCCAGCAGCGTCGCGGCCAACCCGACCGGGGAGCTGTTTTTT.

This chain uses TRBV15 with TRBJ2-3; D is possibly TRBD1 or TRBD2 (5 bases each). V lost 5 bases and J lost 3, with 9 bases in between. The V gene's germline CDR1 is LNHNV and CDR2 YYDKDF (reference sequence). The CDR3 sequence is 13 residues long. CDR3 protein: CATSGTNTDTQYF. The CDR3 coding sequence is TGTGCCACCAGCGGGACCAATACAGATACGCAGTATTTT.

This clonotype was detected only a few times. The V gene is TRBV2, the J gene TRBJ2-3; D is perhaps TRBD2 (5 bases). CDR3 length: 13 residues. The germline CDR1 and CDR2 sequences are SNHLY and FYNNEI. The V end was cut by 1 base, the J end by 5 bases, with 7 bases between. Written as DNA, the CDR3 is TGTGCCAGCAGTGAAGATCGGGGAGATACGCAGTATTTT. Protein: CASSEDRGDTQYF.

The chain is built from TRBV4-1 and TRBJ1-6; D remains unclear. V was pared by 6 bases and J by 13 bases, with 10 bases between. Germline V gene data show CDR1 as MGHRA and CDR2 as YSYEKL. The CDR3 has 11 residues. This CDR3 is CASRSAGPLHF. The DNA of the CDR3 is TGCGCCAGCAGGTCCGCCGGCCCCCTCCACTTT.

The chain links TRBV7-9 to TRBJ2-5; 8 nucleotides match TRBD1. The CDR3 consists of 14 residues. Germline-derived CDR1 and CDR2 are SEHNR and FQNEAQ (reference sequence). Trimming took 0 bases from V and 6 from J; bases not matched to a gene: 3. CDR3 nucleotides: TGTGCCAGCAGCTTAGCGGGACAGGTGAAGACCCAGTACTTC. Translated, it gives CASSLAGQVKTQYF.

This clonotype occurred a few times. The V gene is TRBV11-2, the J gene TRBJ2-7; possibly TRBD2 for D (6 bases). The CDR3 runs to 15 residues. CDR1 and CDR2 from the germline V gene are SGHAT and FQNNGV. V dropped 3 bases and J dropped 1 base, with 13 bases sitting between them. The CDR3 region is CASSFSRGSSYEQYF. CDR3 nucleotides: TGTGCCAGCAGCTTCTCCCGGGGGTCGTCCTACGAGCAGTACTTC.